This TCR beta chain was found in a study of T-cell reconstitution after alpha-beta-depleted transplantation in children (dated by TCRdb to between 2015 and 2016). About the investigation overall: Using TCR repertoire profiling, the study followed T-cell immune reconstitution in a quantitative way in children after TCRalphabeta/CD19-depleted allogeneic hematopoietic cell transplantation.

What the treatment or condition label conveys for this sample: allogeneic hematopoietic cell transplantation with graft depleted of TCRalphabeta T cells and CD19 B cells. Transplant recipients were children who received TCRalphabeta/CD19-depleted allogeneic hematopoietic cell grafts. The paper's findings and limits, for the study overall: The apparently early alphabetaT-cell count recovery about two months after transplant was reportedly dependent on only several hundred rapidly expanded clones derived from non-depleted graft cells. Hyperexpanded clone frequencies declined over subsequent months; after one year, T-cell counts and TCRbeta diversity were mostly attributed to newly produced T cells. In some patients, the high TCRbeta diversity seen at day 60 was put down to recipient T cells and intrathymic progenitors that had survived conditioning.

About this clonotype: The antigen it recognizes is unknown. Base qualities were left out, and no much larger clone turns up one base away.

Including the terminal cysteine and phenylalanine, the CDR3 comprises 17 residues. The entry retains the CDR3 DNA only, 51 bases that are in frame from base 1. The germline V gene encodes CDR1 LGHNA and CDR2 YNFKEQ. Trimming takes 0 bases from V and 0 bases from J, and the germline ends sit 9 bases apart. The library was produced with PCR. TCRdb shows the sequencer as Illumina HiSeq 2500. TCR libraries were prepared with molecular barcoding, using unique molecular identifiers to normalize TCRbeta repertoire quantification. TCRdb reprocessed the public reads (quality trimming at Q25 with fastp, clone calling with MiXCR) and kept in-frame beta chains. Under each unique CDR3 protein, matching rows form one entry showing the most common genes and DNA. The sample table records almost 600,000 distinct CDR3 sequences; roughly a quarter of these occur just once. Together, the top ten hold under 45% of the sample.

This clonotype was sampled from a boy in the first two years of life with Wiskott-Aldrich syndrome, due to receive a stem cell transplant. Sequenced here: PBMCs, sampled before TCRalphabeta/CD19-depleted stem cell transplant. This receptor chain uses TRBV4-2 and TRBJ2-6, with TRBD1 tentatively as D gene (6 bases match). The nucleotides read TGTGCCAGCAGCCAAGAACGACAGGCCTCTGGGGCCAACGTCCTGACTTTC. The encoded protein is CASSQERQASGANVLTF.